This T cell receptor (beta chain) appears in the sequencing data of a study of cytomegalovirus exposure and HLA in healthy donors. Across the whole study: Per a later analysis, the roughly 640 first-cohort and 120 validation repertoires shared one platform.

The repertoire was sequenced with immunoSEQ multiplex PCR; TCRdb's copy has only in-frame clones and lacks some. Found here are around 250,000 clones, around 89% of them singletons; the top ten hold 0.35% to 0.4%. CDR3 length equals 14 residues. V lost 2 bases and J lost 4; bases outside the gene matches: 5. CDR1 is MNHEY and CDR2 is SMNVEV in the germline V gene (reference sequence). The material sequenced was PBMCs. The receptor comes from a woman in her late teens or twenties in good health and CMV-seronegative. This chain connects TRBV27 to TRBJ2-7; 7 bases align to TRBD1. CDR3: CASSLGQGVYEQYF. The CDR3 nucleotides read TGTGCCAGCAGTTTAGGGCAGGGGGTGTACGAGCAGTACTTC.